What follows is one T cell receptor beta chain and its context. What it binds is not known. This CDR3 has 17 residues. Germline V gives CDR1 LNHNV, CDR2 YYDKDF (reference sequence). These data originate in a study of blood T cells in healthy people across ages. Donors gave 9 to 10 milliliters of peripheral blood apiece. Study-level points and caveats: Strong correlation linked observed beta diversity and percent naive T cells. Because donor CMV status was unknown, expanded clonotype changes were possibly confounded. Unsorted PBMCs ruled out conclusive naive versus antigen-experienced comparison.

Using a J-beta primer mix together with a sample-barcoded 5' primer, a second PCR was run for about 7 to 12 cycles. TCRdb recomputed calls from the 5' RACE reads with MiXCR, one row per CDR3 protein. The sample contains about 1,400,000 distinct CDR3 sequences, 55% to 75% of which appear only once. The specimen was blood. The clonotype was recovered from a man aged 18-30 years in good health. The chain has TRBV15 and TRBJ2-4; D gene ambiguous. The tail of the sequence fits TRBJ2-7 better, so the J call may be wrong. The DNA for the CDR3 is TGTGCCACCAGCAGAGGGTGGTCGGGCAGAAGCTCCTACGAGCAGTACTTC. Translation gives CATSRGWSGRSSYEQYF.